Reported below is one T cell receptor beta chain. Its antigen is still unknown. The read terminates 3 residues ahead of where the CDR3 ends, so the germline J gene completes it. These data originate in a study of T cell clonality in common variable immunodeficiency. Reduced serum IgG, IgA and/or IgM plus specific antibody deficiency defined CVID. CVID subjects were some 15 female and roughly 31 male, aged roughly 8 to 64. Sequencing was performed with immunoSEQ multiplex PCR; in TCRdb, only in-frame clones are kept and a portion is missing. This sample includes tens of thousands of clones with no singletons; its ten biggest clones take up around 3.1%. Points from the study as a whole: Fewer deletions and N-nucleotide insertions were reportedly seen in common variable immunodeficiency TCR beta sequences.

V dropped 1 base and J dropped 0; count of bases not matched to a gene: 9. The CDR3 has 19 amino acids. CDR1 and CDR2 from the germline V gene are KGHSH and LQKENI. This chain uses TRBV18 with TRBJ2-7, with 13 positions matching TRBD2. This clonotype was sampled from a human donor with common variable immunodeficiency. Sequenced input: peripheral blood mononuclear cells. CDR3 region: CASSPRGLAGALSSYEQYF. The covered CDR3 bases are TGTGCCAGCTCACCACGAGGACTAGCGGGGGCCCTTAGCTCCTACGAG.